The clone carrying this TCR beta chain was seen a single time. These data belong to a study of blood T cell repertoires in COVID-19. Study background: PBMCs, B-cell-depleted T cells, or T cells were the source of the cDNA or gDNA that made up the material.

V shed 1 base and J 8 bases; nucleotides not matched to a gene: 8. This CDR3 has 15 residues. Germline CDR1 and CDR2: MNHEY and SMNVEV (reference sequence). Authors' processing steps: Counts of nucleated cells, estimated from reference gene primer amplification, were obtained. Some clones are missing from TCRdb's copy, which holds only in-frame ones; the method was immunoSEQ multiplex PCR. D and trimming were read from the DNA, whereas the V and J calls and clone size are those reported in that table. The sample lists roughly 190,000 clones, more than 85% occurring once. Specimen: PBMCs or T cells enriched from blood (not recorded which). V usage is TRBV27 and J usage is TRBJ1-2; the match to TRBD1 covers 9 bases. The TCR comes from a woman between 40 and 55 years old in a cohort exposed to, infected with or recovered from COVID-19 (not recorded which). The CDR3 protein is CASSLWGQGGSGYTF. CDR3 nucleotides: TGTGCCAGCAGTTTATGGGGACAGGGAGGTAGCGGCTACACCTTC.